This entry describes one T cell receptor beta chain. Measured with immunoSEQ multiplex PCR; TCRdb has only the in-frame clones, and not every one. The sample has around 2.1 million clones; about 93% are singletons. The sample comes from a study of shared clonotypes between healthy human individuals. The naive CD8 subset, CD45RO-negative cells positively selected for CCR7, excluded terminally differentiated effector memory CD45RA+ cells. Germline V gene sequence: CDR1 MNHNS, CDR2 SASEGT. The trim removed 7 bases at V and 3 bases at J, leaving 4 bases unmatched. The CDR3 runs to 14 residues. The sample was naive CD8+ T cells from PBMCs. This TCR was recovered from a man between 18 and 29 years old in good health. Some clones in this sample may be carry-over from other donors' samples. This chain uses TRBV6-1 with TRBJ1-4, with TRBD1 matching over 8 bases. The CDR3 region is CASKDRVANEKLFF. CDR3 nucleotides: TGTGCCAGCAAGGACAGGGTGGCTAATGAAAAACTGTTTTTT.